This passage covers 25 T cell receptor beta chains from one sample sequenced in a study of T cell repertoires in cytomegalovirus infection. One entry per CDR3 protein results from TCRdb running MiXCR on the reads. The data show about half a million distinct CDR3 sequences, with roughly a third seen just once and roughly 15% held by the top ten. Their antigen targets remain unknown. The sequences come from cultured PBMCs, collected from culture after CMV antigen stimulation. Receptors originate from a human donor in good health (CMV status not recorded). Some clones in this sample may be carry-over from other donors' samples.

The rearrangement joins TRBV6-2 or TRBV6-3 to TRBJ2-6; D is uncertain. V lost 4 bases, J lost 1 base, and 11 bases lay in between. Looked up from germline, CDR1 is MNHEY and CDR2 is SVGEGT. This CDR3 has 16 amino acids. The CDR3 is CASSSIFLSGANVLTF. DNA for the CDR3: TGTGCCAGCAGTTCAATCTTCTTATCTGGGGCCAACGTCCTGACTTTC.

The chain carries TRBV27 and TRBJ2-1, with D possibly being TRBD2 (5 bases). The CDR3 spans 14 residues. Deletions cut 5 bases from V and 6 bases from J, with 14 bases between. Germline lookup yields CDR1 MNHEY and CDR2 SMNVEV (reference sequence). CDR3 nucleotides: TGTGCCAGCAGTAAGGACTCCTATTCCAATGAGCAGTTCTTC. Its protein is CASSKDSYSNEQFF.

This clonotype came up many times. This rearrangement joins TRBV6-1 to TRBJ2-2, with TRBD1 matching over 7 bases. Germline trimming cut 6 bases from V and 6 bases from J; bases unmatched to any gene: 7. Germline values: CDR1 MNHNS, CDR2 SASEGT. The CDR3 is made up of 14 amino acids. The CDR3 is CASRVSGGPGELFF. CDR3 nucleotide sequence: TGTGCCAGCAGAGTTTCAGGGGGACCCGGGGAGCTGTTTTTT.

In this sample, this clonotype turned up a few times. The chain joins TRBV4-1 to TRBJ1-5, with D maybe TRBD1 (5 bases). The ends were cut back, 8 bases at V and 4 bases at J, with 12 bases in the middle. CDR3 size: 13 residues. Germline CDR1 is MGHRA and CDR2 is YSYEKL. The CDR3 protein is CASGTGLNQPQHF. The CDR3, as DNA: TGCGCCAGCGGGACGGGCCTTAATCAGCCCCAGCATTTT.

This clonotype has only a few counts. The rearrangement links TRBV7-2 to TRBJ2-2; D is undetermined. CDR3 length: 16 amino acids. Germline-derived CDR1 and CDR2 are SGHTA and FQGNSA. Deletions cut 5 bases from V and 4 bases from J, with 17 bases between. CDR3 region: CASSRRSAPLTGELFF. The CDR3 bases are TGTGCCAGCAGCCGTCGATCCGCCCCCCTCACCGGGGAGCTGTTTTTT.

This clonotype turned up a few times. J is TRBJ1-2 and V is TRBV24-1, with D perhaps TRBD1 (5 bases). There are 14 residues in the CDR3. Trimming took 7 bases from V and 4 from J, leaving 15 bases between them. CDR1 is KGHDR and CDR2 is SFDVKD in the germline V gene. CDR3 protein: CATRVRQTIYGYTF. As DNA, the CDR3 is TGTGCCACCAGAGTCCGACAGACAATCTATGGCTACACCTTC.

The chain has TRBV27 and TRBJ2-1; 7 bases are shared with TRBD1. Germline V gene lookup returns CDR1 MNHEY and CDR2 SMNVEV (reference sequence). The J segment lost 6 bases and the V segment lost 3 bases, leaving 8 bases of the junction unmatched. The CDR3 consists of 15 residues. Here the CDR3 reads CASSLTGKVFNEQFF. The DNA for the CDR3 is TGTGCCAGCAGTTTGACAGGGAAAGTTTTCAATGAGCAGTTCTTC.

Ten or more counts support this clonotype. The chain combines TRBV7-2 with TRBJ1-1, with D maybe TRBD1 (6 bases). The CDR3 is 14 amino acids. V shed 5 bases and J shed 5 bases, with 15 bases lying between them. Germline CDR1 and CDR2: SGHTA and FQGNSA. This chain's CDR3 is CASSVRGAFTEAFF. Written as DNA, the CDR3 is TGTGCCAGCAGCGTCCGGGGGGCGTTTACTGAAGCTTTCTTT. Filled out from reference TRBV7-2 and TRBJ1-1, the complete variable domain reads GAGVSQSPSNKVTEKGKDVELRCDPISGHTALYWYRQSLGQGLEFLIYFQGNSAPDKSGLPSDRFSAERTGGSVSTLTIQRTQQEDSAVYLCASSVRGAFTEAFFGQGTRLTVV.

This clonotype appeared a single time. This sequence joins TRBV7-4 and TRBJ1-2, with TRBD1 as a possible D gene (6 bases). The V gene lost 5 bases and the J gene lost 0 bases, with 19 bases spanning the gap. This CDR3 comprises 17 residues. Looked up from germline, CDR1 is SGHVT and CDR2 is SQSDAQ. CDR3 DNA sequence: TGTGCCAGCAGCCCCCCTTTGACAGGACTCCCTAACTATGGCTACACCTTC. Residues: CASSPPLTGLPNYGYTF.

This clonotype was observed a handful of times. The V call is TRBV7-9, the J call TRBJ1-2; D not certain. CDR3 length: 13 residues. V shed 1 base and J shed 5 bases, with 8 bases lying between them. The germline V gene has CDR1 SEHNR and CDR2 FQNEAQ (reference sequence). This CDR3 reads CASSLGYLYGYTF. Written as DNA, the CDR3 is TGTGCCAGCAGCTTAGGCTACCTATATGGCTACACCTTC.

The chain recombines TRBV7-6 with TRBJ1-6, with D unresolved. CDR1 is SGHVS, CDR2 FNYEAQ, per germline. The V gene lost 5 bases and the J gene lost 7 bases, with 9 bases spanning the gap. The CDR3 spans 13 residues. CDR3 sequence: CASSPDGNSPLHF. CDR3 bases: TGTGCCAGCAGCCCGGACGGGAATTCACCCCTCCACTTT.

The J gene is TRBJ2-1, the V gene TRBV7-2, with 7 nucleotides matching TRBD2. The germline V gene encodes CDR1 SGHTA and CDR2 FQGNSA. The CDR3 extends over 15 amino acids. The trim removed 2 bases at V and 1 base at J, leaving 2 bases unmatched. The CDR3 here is CASSLMGGSYNEQFF. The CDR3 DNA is TGTGCCAGCAGCTTAATGGGGGGGTCCTACAATGAGCAGTTCTTC. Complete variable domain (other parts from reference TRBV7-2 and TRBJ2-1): GAGVSQSPSNKVTEKGKDVELRCDPISGHTALYWYRQSLGQGLEFLIYFQGNSAPDKSGLPSDRFSAERTGGSVSTLTIQRTQQEDSAVYLCASSLMGGSYNEQFFGPGTRLTVL.

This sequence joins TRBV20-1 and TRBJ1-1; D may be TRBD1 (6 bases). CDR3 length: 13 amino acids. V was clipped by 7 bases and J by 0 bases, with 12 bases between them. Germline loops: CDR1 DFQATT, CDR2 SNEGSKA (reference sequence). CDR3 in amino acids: CSDLGQMNTEAFF. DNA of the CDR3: TGCAGTGACCTCGGACAGATGAACACTGAAGCTTTCTTT.

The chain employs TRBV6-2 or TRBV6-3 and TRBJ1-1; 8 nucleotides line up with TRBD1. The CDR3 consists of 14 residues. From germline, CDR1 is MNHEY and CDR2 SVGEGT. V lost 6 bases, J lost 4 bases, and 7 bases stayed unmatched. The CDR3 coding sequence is TGTGCCAGCAGCACCAATACAGGGGGCACTGAAGCTTTCTTT. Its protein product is CASSTNTGGTEAFF.

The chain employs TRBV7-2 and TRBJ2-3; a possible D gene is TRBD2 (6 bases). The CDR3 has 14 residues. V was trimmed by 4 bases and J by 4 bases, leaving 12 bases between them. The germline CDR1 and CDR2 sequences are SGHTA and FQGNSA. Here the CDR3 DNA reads TGTGCCAGCAGCTCGTCGGGAGTGGCAGATACGCAGTATTTT. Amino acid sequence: CASSSSGVADTQYF. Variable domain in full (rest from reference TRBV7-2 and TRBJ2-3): GAGVSQSPSNKVTEKGKDVELRCDPISGHTALYWYRQSLGQGLEFLIYFQGNSAPDKSGLPSDRFSAERTGGSVSTLTIQRTQQEDSAVYLCASSSSGVADTQYFGPGTRLTVL.

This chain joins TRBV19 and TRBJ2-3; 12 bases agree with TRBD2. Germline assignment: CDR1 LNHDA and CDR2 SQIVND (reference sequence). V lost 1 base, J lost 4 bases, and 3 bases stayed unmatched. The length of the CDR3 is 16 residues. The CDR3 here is CASSIGRTSGADTQYF. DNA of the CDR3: TGTGCCAGTAGTATAGGTCGGACTAGCGGGGCAGATACGCAGTATTTT.

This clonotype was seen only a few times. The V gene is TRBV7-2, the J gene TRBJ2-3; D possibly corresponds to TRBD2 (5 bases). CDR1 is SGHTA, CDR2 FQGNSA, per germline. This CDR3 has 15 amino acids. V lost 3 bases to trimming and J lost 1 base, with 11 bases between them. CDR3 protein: CASSFYGEGTDTQYF. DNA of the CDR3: TGTGCCAGCAGCTTCTACGGGGAAGGCACAGATACGCAGTATTTT. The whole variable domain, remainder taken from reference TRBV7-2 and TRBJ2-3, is GAGVSQSPSNKVTEKGKDVELRCDPISGHTALYWYRQSLGQGLEFLIYFQGNSAPDKSGLPSDRFSAERTGGSVSTLTIQRTQQEDSAVYLCASSFYGEGTDTQYFGPGTRLTVL.

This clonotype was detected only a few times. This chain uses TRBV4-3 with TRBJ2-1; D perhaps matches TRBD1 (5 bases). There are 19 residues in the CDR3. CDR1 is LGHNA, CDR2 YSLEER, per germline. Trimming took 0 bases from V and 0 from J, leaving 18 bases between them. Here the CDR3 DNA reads TGCGCCAGCAGCCAAGAAACGCGCGCCAGGGCGAGCTCCTACAATGAGCAGTTCTTC. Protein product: CASSQETRARASSYNEQFF.

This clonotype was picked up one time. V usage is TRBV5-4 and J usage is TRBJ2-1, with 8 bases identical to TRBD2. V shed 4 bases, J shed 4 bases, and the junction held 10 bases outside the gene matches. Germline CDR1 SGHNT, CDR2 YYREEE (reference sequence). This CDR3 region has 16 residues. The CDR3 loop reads CASSVGSSGGYNEQFF. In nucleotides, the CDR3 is TGTGCCAGCAGCGTAGGTAGCAGCGGGGGTTACAATGAGCAGTTCTTC.

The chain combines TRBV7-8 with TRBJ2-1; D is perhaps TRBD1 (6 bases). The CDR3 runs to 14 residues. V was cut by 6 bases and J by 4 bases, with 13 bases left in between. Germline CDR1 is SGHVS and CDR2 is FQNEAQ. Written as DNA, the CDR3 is TGTGCCAGCAGGAGTGATACAGGGTACAATGAGCAGTTCTTC. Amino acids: CASRSDTGYNEQFF. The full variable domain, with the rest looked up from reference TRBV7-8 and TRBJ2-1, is GAGVSQSPRYKVAKRGQDVALRCDPISGHVSLFWYQQALGQGPEFLTYFQNEAQLDKSGLPSDRFFAERPEGSVSTLKIQRTQQEDSAVYLCASRSDTGYNEQFFGPGTRLTVL.

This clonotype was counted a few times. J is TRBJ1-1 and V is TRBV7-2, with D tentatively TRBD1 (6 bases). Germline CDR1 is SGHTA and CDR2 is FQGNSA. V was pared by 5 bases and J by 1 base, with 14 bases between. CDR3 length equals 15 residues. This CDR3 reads CASSLRGAANTEAFF. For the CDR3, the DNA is TGTGCCAGCAGCCTCCGGGGGGCAGCGAACACTGAAGCTTTCTTT.

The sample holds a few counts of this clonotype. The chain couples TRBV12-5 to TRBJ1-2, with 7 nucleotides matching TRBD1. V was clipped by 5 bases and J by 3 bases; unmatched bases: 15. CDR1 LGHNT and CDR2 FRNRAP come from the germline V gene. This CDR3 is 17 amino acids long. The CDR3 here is CASGLSTLGGTDYGYTF. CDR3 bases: TGTGCTAGTGGTCTCTCGACCCTAGGGGGGACAGACTATGGCTACACCTTC.

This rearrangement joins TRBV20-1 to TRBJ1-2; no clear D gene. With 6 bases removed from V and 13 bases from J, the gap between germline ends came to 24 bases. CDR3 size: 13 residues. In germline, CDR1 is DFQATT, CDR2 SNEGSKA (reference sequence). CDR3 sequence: CSAEREDSRVLTF. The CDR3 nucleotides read TGCAGTGCCGAGAGAGAAGATAGCCGGGTTCTCACCTTC.

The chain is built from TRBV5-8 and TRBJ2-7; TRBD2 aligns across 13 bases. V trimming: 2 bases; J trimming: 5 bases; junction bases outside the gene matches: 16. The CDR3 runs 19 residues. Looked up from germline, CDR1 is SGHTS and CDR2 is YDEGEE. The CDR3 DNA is TGTGCCAGCAGCTTAAATTATCGGACTAGCGGGAGAATCATCCACGAGCAGTACGTC. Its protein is CASSLNYRTSGRIIHEQYV.

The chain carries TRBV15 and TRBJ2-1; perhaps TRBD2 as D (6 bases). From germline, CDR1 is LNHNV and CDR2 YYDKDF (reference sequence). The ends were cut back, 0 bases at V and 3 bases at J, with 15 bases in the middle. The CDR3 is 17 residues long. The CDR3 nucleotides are TGTGCCACCAGCAGAGATGGGAGGACTAATCTCTACAATGAGCAGTTCTTC. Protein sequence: CATSRDGRTNLYNEQFF. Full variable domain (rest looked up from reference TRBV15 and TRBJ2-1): DAMVIQNPRYQVTQFGKPVTLSCSQTLNHNVMYWYQQKSSQAPKLLFHYYDKDFNNEADTPDNFQSRRPNTSFCFLDIRSPGLGDTAMYLCATSRDGRTNLYNEQFFGPGTRLTVL.